One and the same sample provided the 8 T cell receptor beta chains below, sequenced in a study of T cell repertoires in cytomegalovirus infection. These receptors' antigens are unknown. MiXCR, applied by TCRdb to the reads, yields one record per CDR3 protein. The data show about 120,000 distinct CDR3 sequences, around 30% seen once. Sequenced here: CD8+ T cells from cultured PBMCs, sampled from culture after CMV antigen stimulation. The receptors here all came from a human donor in good health (CMV status not recorded). Some clones in this sample may be carry-over from other donors' samples.

This clonotype has only a few counts. The chain recombines TRBV7-2 with TRBJ2-1, with 10 bases aligning to TRBD2. Germline trimming cut 4 bases from V and 7 bases from J; bases unmatched to any gene: 13. Germline V gene data show CDR1 as SGHTA and CDR2 as FQGNSA. This CDR3 contains 17 residues. The CDR3 DNA reads as TGTGCCAGCAGCTCACGTTTTGACAGCGGGGGGGAAAATGAGCAGTTCTTC. It encodes CASSSRFDSGGENEQFF.

The chain couples TRBV6-1 to TRBJ2-4; D might be TRBD1 or TRBD2, each matching 6 bases. Germline V gives CDR1 MNHNS, CDR2 SASEGT. CDR3 length equals 14 residues. V gave up 5 bases and J gave up 3 bases, with 11 bases separating them. The CDR3 nucleotides read TGTGCCAGCAGTCCAGGAGGGGGCAAAAACATTCAGTACTTC. Protein product: CASSPGGGKNIQYF.

The chain combines TRBV20-1 with TRBJ2-5; 9 bases are a match to TRBD2. V gave up 0 bases and J gave up 2 bases; unmatched junction bases: 16. Per germline, CDR1 DFQATT and CDR2 SNEGSKA (reference sequence). The CDR3 has 19 amino acids. The DNA of the CDR3 is TGCAGTGCTAGAGATGACCCCATTACCCGCGGGGGGGGGCAAGAGACCCAGTACTTC. Translated: CSARDDPITRGGGQETQYF.

At least ten counts were recorded for this clonotype. The chain combines TRBV28 with TRBJ1-2; perhaps TRBD1 as D (6 bases). V dropped 5 bases and J dropped 8 bases, with 18 bases sitting between them. This CDR3 is 14 amino acids long. Germline V gene sequence: CDR1 MDHEN, CDR2 SYDVKM. The CDR3 bases are TGTGCCAGCAGTCCACTCGGGACAAAAGAAGGCTACACCTTC. Its translation: CASSPLGTKEGYTF.

V is TRBV7-9 and J is TRBJ2-7, with D unclear. Germline CDR1 SEHNR, CDR2 FQNEAQ (reference sequence). Trimming removed 5 bases from V and 5 bases from J, with 16 bases in between. The CDR3 totals 14 residues. The CDR3 sequence: CASSQSSGLNEQYF. For the CDR3, the DNA is TGTGCCAGCAGCCAATCCTCGGGTTTAAACGAGCAGTACTTC.

V and J are TRBV27 and TRBJ1-4, with D unresolved. Germline V lookup: CDR1 MNHEY, CDR2 SMNVEV (reference sequence). The CDR3 is 16 amino acids. Trimming pared 3 bases from V and 3 bases from J, leaving 14 bases between. CDR3 sequence: CASSFSLGLPNEKLFF. The CDR3 nucleotides are TGTGCCAGCAGTTTCTCGTTAGGGTTGCCTAATGAAAAACTGTTTTTT.

This clonotype was detected only a few times. The chain uses TRBV19 and TRBJ2-5; possibly TRBD2 for D (6 bases). Trimming took off 5 bases at V and 5 bases at J, with 18 bases between the two ends. CDR1 is LNHDA, CDR2 SQIVND, per germline (reference sequence). The CDR3 has 15 amino acids. The CDR3 spells CASSVWDSVSETQYF. CDR3 DNA: TGTGCCAGTAGTGTATGGGACTCCGTCAGTGAGACCCAGTACTTC.

This clonotype was detected only a few times. The chain couples TRBV7-6 to TRBJ2-7; D may be TRBD1 (5 bases). V dropped 1 base and J dropped 7 bases, with 17 bases sitting between them. CDR3 length: 15 amino acids. Per the germline V gene, CDR1 is SGHVS and CDR2 is FNYEAQ. The DNA for the CDR3 is TGTGCCAGCAGCTTAGGGACCAGGGCCCACGATGAGCAGTACTTC. As protein: CASSLGTRAHDEQYF.